This T cell receptor beta chain was found in a study of identical twins. Findings of the study overall: Twins shared out-of-frame alpha sequences with excess low generation probability.

J gave up 5 bases and V 7 bases, and 8 bases lay outside the gene matches. Germline lookup yields CDR1 MNHNS and CDR2 SASEGT. CDR3 length: 15 residues. Comment on this clonotype: Its antigen is as yet unknown.

Via MiXCR, TCRdb re-called the 5' RACE reads, giving one row per CDR3 protein. The sample has just over 450,000 distinct CDR3 sequences; approximately 15% are singletons. The data were also submitted as part of a second study, on yellow fever vaccine responses in identical twins.

This clonotype was sampled from a woman under 30 in good health. The chain uses TRBV6-1 and TRBJ2-5; TRBD1 matches at 12 bases. The material sequenced was CD4+ T cells sorted from blood. For the CDR3, the DNA is TGTGCCAGCACTCTGGGGACAGGGGGCGCGGAGACCCAGTACTTC. It yields the protein CASTLGTGGAETQYF.